These 29 T cell receptor beta chains were sequenced from one sample in a study of blood T cell repertoires in COVID-19. Profiling relied on immunoSEQ multiplex PCR, and the TCRdb table lists in-frame clones only, not all of them. The profile shows around 29,000 clones, almost 90% of them singletons. The sample consisted of peripheral blood. These receptors were taken from a human donor with active COVID-19. The donor label of this sample is uncertain.

The chain has TRBV29-1 and TRBJ2-1; TRBD1 aligns across 8 bases. The CDR3 runs 13 residues. The V gene end was trimmed by 8 bases and the J gene end by 3 bases; junction bases not matched to a gene: 6. Germline CDR1 reads SQVTM; CDR2 reads ANQGSEA. In DNA, the CDR3 is TGCAGCCTTATCGGACAGGGCTACAATGAGCAGTTCTTC. The encoded protein is CSLIGQGYNEQFF.

The rearrangement links TRBV7-8 to TRBJ1-1; D uncertain. Trimming removed 5 bases from V and 7 bases from J, with 11 bases in between. Germline lookup yields CDR1 SGHVS and CDR2 FQNEAQ. The CDR3 totals 12 residues. CDR3: CASSRWEGEAFF. The CDR3 bases are TGTGCCAGCAGCCGGTGGGAGGGTGAAGCTTTCTTT.

This clone came up once. The V and J genes are TRBV6-2 or TRBV6-3 and TRBJ2-7; 9 nucleotides match TRBD1. Germline V gene data show CDR1 as MNHEY and CDR2 as SVGEGT. V lost 5 bases to trimming and J lost 2 bases; unmatched junction nucleotides: 7. There are 15 residues in the CDR3. CDR3 amino acids: CASSTGGPIPYEQYF. CDR3 nucleotides: TGTGCCAGCAGTACAGGGGGCCCGATACCCTACGAGCAGTACTTC.

The rearrangement joins TRBV5-1 to TRBJ2-1, with 15 bases lining up with TRBD2. Trimming cost V 0 bases and J 6 bases; bases outside gene matches: 1. The CDR3 totals 16 residues. Per the germline V gene, CDR1 is SGHRS and CDR2 is YFSETQ. CDR3 amino acids: CASSLGTSGGVNEQFF. CDR3 sequence (DNA): TGCGCCAGCAGCTTGGGGACTAGCGGGGGGGTCAATGAGCAGTTCTTC.

The gene calls are TRBV4-3 and TRBJ1-1; D uncertain. The CDR3 is 14 amino acids. The germline V and J ends were trimmed by 0 bases and 5 bases, with 10 bases remaining between them. The V gene's germline CDR1 is LGHNA and CDR2 YSLEER. The CDR3 DNA is TGCGCCAGCAGCCAAGACAAAACGGGGACTGAAGCTTTCTTT. This translates into CASSQDKTGTEAFF.

CDR3 residues: CASSLALQGPQYF. The DNA for the CDR3 is TGTGCCAGCAGCTTGGCATTACAGGGTCCGCAGTATTTT. The chain has TRBV5-4 and TRBJ2-3; maybe TRBD1 (6 bases). The length of the CDR3 is 13 residues. Trimming cost V 0 bases and J 10 bases, with 12 bases left between them. The V gene's germline CDR1 is SGHNT and CDR2 YYREEE (reference sequence).

As DNA, the CDR3 is TGTGCCAGCAGCGTAGACCTTGACAGAGCTCTCTCTGGCTACACCTTC. Its protein product is CASSVDLDRALSGYTF. The chain carries TRBV9 and TRBJ1-2, with D tentatively TRBD1 (5 bases). The germline V and J ends were trimmed by 0 bases and 7 bases, with 19 bases remaining between them. The CDR3 runs to 16 residues. CDR1 SGDLS and CDR2 YYNGEE come from the germline V gene.

The chain uses TRBV2 and TRBJ2-5; 12 nucleotides align to TRBD1. Germline V gene data show CDR1 as SNHLY and CDR2 as FYNNEI. V was pared by 8 bases and J by 2 bases, with 15 bases of the junction left unmatched. The CDR3 has 18 amino acids. CDR3 nucleotides: TGTGCCAGCCGGGGACAGGGGGCCTTGGGGACCTTTCAAGAGACCCAGTACTTC. Translated: CASRGQGALGTFQETQYF.

CDR3: CSASYGQGMYEQYF. The CDR3 DNA sequence: TGCAGTGCTAGTTATGGACAGGGGATGTATGAGCAGTACTTC. The V gene is TRBV20-1, the J gene TRBJ2-7; 9 nucleotides match TRBD1. Trimming cost V 3 bases and J 7 bases; bases outside gene matches: 10. The germline V gene encodes CDR1 DFQATT and CDR2 SNEGSKA (reference sequence). This CDR3 is 14 amino acids long.

The V and J genes are TRBV19 and TRBJ2-3, with 7 bases lining up with TRBD1. Looked up from germline, CDR1 is LNHDA and CDR2 is SQIVND (reference sequence). The trim removed 7 bases at V and 6 bases at J, leaving 19 bases unmatched. This CDR3 spans 17 amino acids. As DNA, the CDR3 is TGTGCCAGTAAGGGGACGACAGGGAAAGGAACAAGGGATACGCAGTATTTT. Amino acid sequence: CASKGTTGKGTRDTQYF.

This clone has just a few counts. The chain is built from TRBV2 and TRBJ1-3, with 7 bases aligning to TRBD1. From germline, CDR1 is SNHLY and CDR2 FYNNEI. The junction had 7 bases not matched to a gene; V was cut back by 7 bases and J by 4 bases. CDR3 length: 14 residues. The CDR3 protein is CASTQTGNGNTIYF. Written as DNA, the CDR3 is TGTGCCAGCACCCAGACAGGGAACGGAAACACCATATATTTT.

This clone has just one count. The rearrangement joins TRBV5-4 to TRBJ1-3; D remains ambiguous. There are 16 residues in the CDR3. Trimming took off 2 bases at V and 0 bases at J, with 12 bases between the two ends. Germline V gene data show CDR1 as SGHNT and CDR2 as YYREEE (reference sequence). The CDR3 is CASSFTIQHSGNTIYF. The CDR3 DNA follows: TGTGCCAGCAGCTTTACGATCCAACACTCTGGAAACACCATATATTTT.

This chain connects TRBV3-1 (or the pseudogene TRBV3-2) to TRBJ2-7; D possibly corresponds to TRBD2 (5 bases). V was clipped by 5 bases and J by 7 bases, with 15 bases between them. CDR1 and CDR2 from the germline V gene are LGHDT and YNNKEL (reference sequence). This CDR3 has 13 amino acids. CDR3 loop: CASSSGRTGEQYF. The CDR3 DNA follows: TGTGCCAGCAGCTCTGGGCGGACGGGGGAGCAGTACTTC.

This clone has only a few counts. This chain uses TRBV18 with TRBJ1-6; D remains unclear. V gave up 2 bases and J gave up 10 bases, with 15 bases separating them. Germline V lookup: CDR1 KGHSH, CDR2 LQKENI. The CDR3 extends over 15 amino acids. The CDR3 DNA sequence: TGTGCCAGCTCACCAGTACGGGAGGTTGGATCACCCCTCCACTTT. Protein sequence: CASSPVREVGSPLHF.

The chain recombines TRBV18 with TRBJ2-7; TRBD2 matches at 10 bases. The ends lost 6 bases at V and 5 bases at J; junction bases unmatched: 7. Germline V lookup: CDR1 KGHSH, CDR2 LQKENI. CDR3 length: 14 amino acids. The CDR3 DNA is TGTGCCAGCTCGCAAGCGGGGGGGCCAAACGAGCAGTACTTC. Its protein product is CASSQAGGPNEQYF.

The rearrangement links TRBV5-4 to TRBJ2-3, with 8 nucleotides matching TRBD2. V dropped 10 bases and J dropped 4; count of bases not matched to a gene: 8. The CDR3 consists of 13 residues. Germline loops: CDR1 SGHNT, CDR2 YYREEE (reference sequence). The CDR3 DNA follows: TGTGCCGGTAGGGGACTAGGTTCAGATACGCAGTATTTT. Translation gives CAGRGLGSDTQYF.

V usage is TRBV13 and J usage is TRBJ2-3; a possible D gene is TRBD2 (5 bases). Germline V gives CDR1 PRHDT, CDR2 FYEKMQ (reference sequence). Trimming took 2 bases from V and 9 from J, leaving 18 bases between them. This CDR3 contains 15 residues. The CDR3 DNA sequence: TGTGCCAGCAGCTTATTAAGAATCGGGGATAAGACGCAGTATTTT. As protein: CASSLLRIGDKTQYF.

This clone has more than one count but fewer than ten. The rearrangement joins TRBV18 to TRBJ2-6, with 10 bases identical to TRBD1. Germline loops: CDR1 KGHSH, CDR2 LQKENI. The CDR3 covers 17 residues. The ends lost 2 bases at V and 2 bases at J; junction bases unmatched: 3. The CDR3 sequence is CASSPGQGVAGANVLTF. CDR3 bases: TGTGCCAGCTCACCAGGACAGGGGGTCGCTGGGGCCAACGTCCTGACTTTC.

V usage is TRBV4-3 and J usage is TRBJ2-2; no clear D gene. V dropped 0 bases and J dropped 0 bases, with 8 bases sitting between them. The V gene's germline CDR1 is LGHNA and CDR2 YSLEER. The CDR3 totals 16 residues. This CDR3 is CASSQDQFANTGELFF. For the CDR3, the DNA is TGCGCCAGCAGCCAAGACCAGTTCGCGAACACCGGGGAGCTGTTTTTT.

To note about this clone: The same CDR3 also results from other DNA sequences found in this sample. CDR3 amino acids: CASSPPGQQLPNYGYTF. The CDR3 DNA reads TGTGCCAGCTCACCGCCGGGACAGCAGCTTCCTAACTATGGCTACACCTTC. The chain carries TRBV18 and TRBJ1-2; 7 nucleotides agree with TRBD1. Germline CDR1 is KGHSH and CDR2 is LQKENI. V trimming: 3 bases; J trimming: 0 bases; junction bases outside the gene matches: 10. The CDR3 has 17 amino acids.

This rearrangement joins TRBV6-5 to TRBJ1-1; D might be TRBD1 (5 bases). CDR3 length: 16 residues. With 0 bases removed from V and 4 bases from J, the gap between germline ends came to 15 bases. Per the germline V gene, CDR1 is MNHEY and CDR2 is SVGAGI. As DNA, the CDR3 is TGTGCCAGCAGTTACTCCGGGGGAAGAAGTAGCACTGAAGCTTTCTTT. Translating it yields CASSYSGGRSSTEAFF.

V usage is TRBV5-1 and J usage is TRBJ2-7; 7 bases line up with TRBD2. V shed 0 bases, J shed 7 bases, and the junction held 1 base outside the gene matches. Germline V gene lookup returns CDR1 SGHRS and CDR2 YFSETQ. This CDR3 contains 12 residues. The CDR3 sequence: CASSLAGGEQYF. CDR3 DNA sequence: TGCGCCAGCAGCTTGGCGGGGGGAGAGCAGTACTTC.

The genes are TRBV19 and TRBJ2-7; 8 bases match TRBD2. With 3 bases clipped from V and 6 bases from J, the junction kept 10 bases outside the gene matches. The CDR3 sequence is 15 residues long. CDR1 and CDR2 (germline): LNHDA, SQIVND (reference sequence). This CDR3 reads CASSISGGPFPEQYF. In DNA form, the CDR3 reads TGTGCCAGTAGTATCTCGGGGGGGCCGTTCCCCGAGCAGTACTTC. The full variable domain, completed using reference TRBV19 and TRBJ2-7, is DGGITQSPKYLFRKEGQNVTLSCEQNLNHDAMYWYRQDPGQGLRLIYYSQIVNDFQKGDIAEGYSVSREKKESFPLTVTSAQKNPTAFYLCASSISGGPFPEQYFGPGTRLTVT.

J is TRBJ2-3 and V is TRBV5-3; 11 positions match TRBD2. TRBV5-3 counts as an open reading frame of uncertain function. J lost 0 bases, V lost 5 bases, and 20 bases had no gene match. There are 21 residues in the CDR3. The DNA for the CDR3 is TGTGCCAGAAGGGTTGGGGCTAGCGGGGGGTCCCTCGAGATTAGCACAGATACGCAGTATTTT. It translates to CARRVGASGGSLEISTDTQYF.

This chain connects TRBV5-1 to TRBJ1-3; 9 bases agree with TRBD1. Germline CDR1 is SGHRS and CDR2 is YFSETQ. The CDR3 consists of 15 residues. V shed 2 bases, J shed 4 bases, and the junction held 4 bases outside the gene matches. CDR3 loop: CASSLQGARGNTIYF. The CDR3 DNA is TGCGCCAGCAGCTTACAGGGGGCGCGAGGAAACACCATATATTTT.

This clone was recorded only once. The J gene is TRBJ1-6, the V gene TRBV7-9; 9 bases fit TRBD1. V was pared by 10 bases and J by 5 bases, with 9 bases of the junction left unmatched. From germline, CDR1 is SEHNR and CDR2 FQNEAQ (reference sequence). This CDR3 comprises 15 residues. CDR3 nucleotide sequence: TGTGCCATCCAAACAGGGGGCGCGAATAATTCACCCCTCCACTTT. Protein: CAIQTGGANNSPLHF.

As DNA, the CDR3 is TGTGCCAGCAGCTTTGCCCGGGGGGGCTGGACCGGGGAGCTGTTTTTT. Amino acid sequence: CASSFARGGWTGELFF. The rearrangement joins TRBV11-2 to TRBJ2-2, with TRBD2 matching 8 bases. V lost 3 bases, J lost 5 bases, and 8 bases stayed unmatched. The CDR3 has 16 amino acids. Germline CDR1 reads SGHAT; CDR2 reads FQNNGV.

The V call is TRBV24-1, the J call TRBJ1-2, with a possible D match to TRBD1 (5 bases). CDR1 is KGHDR, CDR2 SFDVKD, per germline. Trimming left V 4 bases short and J 8 bases short, with 16 bases between. This CDR3 region has 14 residues. This CDR3 is CATSEGTTKGGYTF. The CDR3 DNA reads as TGTGCCACCAGTGAGGGAACTACTAAGGGGGGCTACACCTTC.

The rearrangement links TRBV2 to TRBJ2-1, with D possibly TRBD1 on 6 matching bases. The germline gives CDR1 SNHLY, CDR2 FYNNEI. Trimming removed 6 bases at V and 2 bases at J, with 14 bases between. CDR3 length equals 15 residues. CDR3 in DNA: TGTGCCAGCAGGCATCAGGGGACACCCTACAATGAGCAGTTCTTC. It translates to CASRHQGTPYNEQFF. Complete variable domain (other parts from reference TRBV2 and TRBJ2-1): EPEVTQTPSHQVTQMGQEVILRCVPISNHLYFYWYRQILGQKVEFLVSFYNNEISEKSEIFDDQFSVERPDGSNFTLKIRSTKLEDSAMYFCASRHQGTPYNEQFFGPGTRLTVL.